This T cell receptor (beta chain) emerged from a study of OX40 agonist ivuxolimab in advanced cancers. Peripheral blood came from all dose cohorts at three timepoints. This table comes from immunoSEQ multiplex PCR, and its TCRdb copy is limited to in-frame clones, with some not included. The sample yields approximately 82,000 clones, 88% seen once. The sample consisted of CD4+ or CD8+ T cells sorted from blood, taken in a trial of the OX40 agonist ivuxolimab. The receptor comes from an adult with an advanced solid tumor such as melanoma, head and neck, liver or kidney cancer.

The CDR3 spells CASSPTGYNQPQHF. The CDR3 DNA reads TGTGCCAGCTCACCTACAGGTTACAATCAGCCCCAGCATTTT. This chain joins TRBV18 and TRBJ1-5; D is possibly TRBD1 (5 bases). V lost 3 bases, J lost 3 bases, and 9 bases lay in between. Germline V gene sequence: CDR1 KGHSH, CDR2 LQKENI. The CDR3 is 14 residues long.